The clone carrying this T cell receptor (beta chain) was recorded at least ten times. The sample is drawn from a study of metastatic and nonmetastatic thyroid tumors. Each patient went into thyroid surgery without having received any treatment. TCRdb re-clonotyped the PCR reads via MiXCR. The table has around 37,000 clones, roughly 24% seen once. The specimen was tumor tissue. The sequence was collected from a female donor with papillary thyroid cancer or a benign thyroid nodule (not recorded which). Some clones in this sample may be carry-over from other donors' samples.

The CDR3 loop is CASSKGSNQPQHF. The CDR3 region has the DNA TGCGCCAGCAGTAAGGGGAGCAATCAGCCCCAGCATTTT. The V and J genes are TRBV10-1 and TRBJ1-5; tentatively, D is TRBD1 (5 bases). The germline V gene encodes CDR1 WNHNN and CDR2 SYGVQD (reference sequence). The CDR3 has 13 amino acids. Trimming shortened V by 5 bases and J by 1 base, and 6 bases separated the two germline ends.